The 27 T cell receptor beta chains listed next were all sequenced from one sample in a study of vaccination and CD4 T cells after COVID-19. The antigens of these receptors remain unknown. Treatment denoted: roughly 11-day PBMC culture with coronavirus spike peptide pools or control peptides (ViraFEST assay). CD4+ T lymphocytes from the unexposed donor were collected before the COVID-19 pandemic (2011-2018). With the Oncomine TCR Beta short-read assay, DNA from cultured CD4+ T cells was sequenced. Each CDR3 protein gets one entry after TCRdb re-called the PCR reads with MiXCR. The table records some 7,000 distinct CDR3 sequences, approximately 45% of them present only once. The sequenced sample consisted of CD4+ T cells from blood, cultured in vitro. Source of these receptors: a human donor in good health.

A few counts support this clonotype. The chain combines TRBV7-2 with TRBJ2-7; perhaps TRBD2 as D (7 bases). The ends were cut back, 1 base at V and 2 bases at J, with 12 bases in the middle. CDR1 and CDR2 from the germline V gene are SGHTA and FQGNSA. The CDR3 extends over 15 amino acids. DNA of the CDR3: TGTGCCAGCAGCTTAGAAGGCGGGGGCCCCTACGAGCAGTACTTC. This gives the protein CASSLEGGGPYEQYF.

This clonotype turned up a few times. J is TRBJ2-7 and V is TRBV6-5; TRBD2 matches 8 bases. V shed 0 bases, J shed 6 bases, and the junction held 4 bases outside the gene matches. CDR3 length: 14 amino acids. The V gene's germline CDR1 is MNHEY and CDR2 SVGAGI. CDR3: CASSYSGGGGEQYF. CDR3 coding DNA: TGTGCCAGCAGTTACTCCGGGGGGGGAGGCGAGCAGTACTTC.

This clonotype was seen more than once but under ten times. This chain joins TRBV7-8 and TRBJ1-2, with D perhaps TRBD1 (5 bases). Trimming stripped 2 bases from V and 3 bases from J, with 10 bases between. Germline V gene data show CDR1 as SGHVS and CDR2 as FQNEAQ. This CDR3 is built from 14 residues. Here the CDR3 reads CASSLSMGDYGYTF. CDR3 DNA: TGTGCCAGCAGCTTATCTATGGGGGACTATGGCTACACCTTC.

J is TRBJ1-2 and V is TRBV20-1; D unresolved. The germline V gene has CDR1 DFQATT and CDR2 SNEGSKA (reference sequence). Trimming pared 4 bases from V and 8 bases from J, leaving 20 bases between. This CDR3 has 14 amino acids. CDR3 sequence (DNA): TGCAGTGCTAATTCGGGTGCCGGGGATAAGGGCTACACCTTC. Translation gives CSANSGAGDKGYTF.

The chain has TRBV5-4 and TRBJ2-1; TRBD1 agrees at 9 bases. Germline CDR1 reads SGHNT; CDR2 reads YYREEE (reference sequence). The CDR3 runs 15 residues. The trim removed 4 bases at V and 4 bases at J, leaving 6 bases unmatched. In DNA form, the CDR3 reads TGTGCCAGCAGCGGAGCCGGGACAGGGTACAATGAGCAGTTCTTC. Protein product: CASSGAGTGYNEQFF. Supplemented by reference TRBV5-4 and TRBJ2-1, the full variable domain reads ETGVTQSPTHLIKTRGQQVTLRCSSQSGHNTVSWYQQALGQGPQFIFQYYREEENGRGNFPPRFSGLQFPNYSSELNVNALELDDSALYLCASSGAGTGYNEQFFGPGTRLTVL.

The chain combines TRBV24-1 with TRBJ2-2; D remains ambiguous. This CDR3 is built from 18 residues. V lost 3 bases and J lost 0, with 16 bases in between. Germline CDR1 and CDR2: KGHDR and SFDVKD. This CDR3 is CATSDPQPGVANTGELFF. CDR3 DNA: TGTGCCACCAGTGATCCCCAACCTGGCGTCGCGAACACCGGGGAGCTGTTTTTT.

This chain links TRBV12-3 or TRBV12-4 with TRBJ1-6; D is uncertain. The length of the CDR3 is 13 residues. Trimming removed 1 base from V and 7 bases from J, with 5 bases in between. The CDR3 sequence: CASSLGYNSPLHF. CDR3 in DNA: TGTGCCAGCAGTTTAGGGTACAATTCACCCCTCCACTTT.

The V gene is TRBV6-1, the J gene TRBJ2-6, with TRBD1 matching 8 bases. Germline CDR1 MNHNS, CDR2 SASEGT. V trimming: 6 bases; J trimming: 17 bases; junction bases outside the gene matches: 9. The CDR3 is 12 residues long. CDR3 in DNA: TGTGCCAGCAGCTGGGACAGGAGAAGTTTGACTTTC. Its translation: CASSWDRRSLTF.

This chain uses TRBV10-1 with TRBJ1-1; tentatively, D is TRBD1 (5 bases). Germline CDR1 reads WNHNN; CDR2 reads SYGVQD (reference sequence). Trimming removed 7 bases from V and 0 bases from J, with 9 bases in between. The CDR3 runs to 13 residues. CDR3 bases: TGCGCCAGCAAGGCAGGGCTGAACACTGAAGCTTTCTTT. Protein sequence: CASKAGLNTEAFF.

This clonotype was recorded a few times. The chain uses TRBV27 and TRBJ1-2, with D unclear. CDR3 length: 14 residues. Trimming removed 5 bases at V and 4 bases at J, with 14 bases between. Germline V gene data show CDR1 as MNHEY and CDR2 as SMNVEV (reference sequence). This CDR3 reads CASSGDGQTYGYTF. DNA of the CDR3: TGTGCCAGCAGTGGCGACGGCCAGACCTATGGCTACACCTTC.

DNA of the CDR3: TGCAGTGCAAGGACAGATATGAACACTGAAGCTTTCTTT. It specifies CSARTDMNTEAFF. The chain uses TRBV20-1 and TRBJ1-1, with TRBD1 as a possible D gene (6 bases). The CDR3 consists of 13 residues. Germline V lookup: CDR1 DFQATT, CDR2 SNEGSKA (reference sequence). With 6 bases removed from V and 0 bases from J, the gap between germline ends came to 11 bases.

The rearrangement links TRBV5-4 to TRBJ2-5; the D is unclear. The CDR3 has 13 residues. Germline CDR1 is SGHNT and CDR2 is YYREEE (reference sequence). The V end lost 0 bases, the J end lost 3 bases, and 6 bases lay between the germline ends. This CDR3 reads CASSLALEETQYF. The CDR3 bases are TGTGCCAGCAGCTTGGCCCTGGAAGAGACCCAGTACTTC.

The chain uses TRBV9 and TRBJ1-1; D not resolved. Germline loops: CDR1 SGDLS, CDR2 YYNGEE. The CDR3 has 12 residues. The V end lost 0 bases, the J end lost 7 bases, and 7 bases lay between the germline ends. CDR3 sequence: CASSVGLGEAFF. The CDR3 coding sequence is TGTGCCAGCAGCGTAGGGTTGGGTGAAGCTTTCTTT.

The CDR3 nucleotides are TGTGCCAGCAGTTGGGCTGGCCCTGTGGGCACAGATACGCAGTATTTT. This translates into CASSWAGPVGTDTQYF. J is TRBJ2-3 and V is TRBV6-2 or TRBV6-3; D is unresolved. Trimming took off 4 bases at V and 1 base at J, with 15 bases between the two ends. In germline, CDR1 is MNHEY, CDR2 SVGEGT. There are 16 residues in the CDR3.

V and J are TRBV7-9 and TRBJ2-5, with TRBD2 matching over 8 bases. CDR1 is SEHNR and CDR2 is FQNEAQ in the germline V gene (reference sequence). The CDR3 is made up of 18 amino acids. V lost 1 base, J lost 3 bases, and 13 bases stayed unmatched. DNA for the CDR3: TGTGCCAGCAGCTTAGAGTCCGCCCTGGGACTAGTGAAAGAGACCCAGTACTTC. Its protein product is CASSLESALGLVKETQYF.

The rearrangement uses TRBV6-1 and TRBJ1-2, with 8 bases matching TRBD1. CDR1 MNHNS and CDR2 SASEGT come from the germline V gene. Germline trimming cut 6 bases from V and 8 bases from J; bases unmatched to any gene: 8. This CDR3 region has 13 residues. CDR3 in DNA: TGTGCCAGCAGCCCAGGACAGGGCTGGGGCTACACCTTC. Its protein is CASSPGQGWGYTF.

CDR3 loop: CASSYPAGDITGELFF. The CDR3 DNA reads TGTGCCAGCAGTTACCCGGCGGGGGACATAACCGGGGAGCTGTTTTTT. This chain uses TRBV6-5 with TRBJ2-2, with a weak D call TRBD2 (7 bases). The CDR3 runs to 16 residues. Germline values: CDR1 MNHEY, CDR2 SVGAGI. Trimming shortened V by 2 bases and J by 5 bases, and 15 bases separated the two germline ends.

The count of this clonotype is one. This rearrangement joins TRBV11-2 to TRBJ2-7; a weak D match, TRBD2 (5 bases). CDR3 length equals 14 residues. The germline V gene has CDR1 SGHAT and CDR2 FQNNGV. Trimming removed 1 base from V and 2 bases from J, with 9 bases in between. The CDR3 DNA reads as TGTGCCAGCAGCTTAGTCGGGGAACCCTACGAGCAGTACTTC. It encodes CASSLVGEPYEQYF. Combining the CDR3 with reference TRBV11-2 and TRBJ2-7 gives the whole variable domain EAGVAQSPRYKIIEKRQSVAFWCNPISGHATLYWYQQILGQGPKLLIQFQNNGVVDDSQLPKDRFSAERLKGVDSTLKIQPAKLEDSAVYLCASSLVGEPYEQYFGPGTRLTVT.

This clonotype was detected only a few times. V is TRBV5-1 and J is TRBJ1-1, with a weak D call TRBD1 (6 bases). V lost 4 bases to trimming and J lost 4 bases, with 14 bases between them. CDR1 is SGHRS and CDR2 is YFSETQ in the germline V gene. The CDR3 contains 14 residues. DNA of the CDR3: TGCGCCAGCAGCCCGTGGGGGGCTAGCACTGAAGCTTTCTTT. This encodes CASSPWGASTEAFF. The whole variable domain, filled in from reference TRBV5-1 and TRBJ1-1, reads KAGVTQTPRYLIKTRGQQVTLSCSPISGHRSVSWYQQTPGQGLQFLFEYFSETQRNKGNFPGRFSGRQFSNSRSEMNVSTLELGDSALYLCASSPWGASTEAFFGQGTRLTVV.

The gene calls are TRBV5-1 and TRBJ1-6, with D perhaps TRBD1 (5 bases). The ends were cut back, 4 bases at V and 9 bases at J, with 23 bases in the middle. This CDR3 is 17 amino acids long. Germline CDR1 is SGHRS and CDR2 is YFSETQ. CDR3 loop: CASSDEGSQGSGSPLHF. The CDR3 nucleotides read TGCGCCAGCAGCGACGAGGGGAGCCAGGGCTCGGGTTCACCCCTCCACTTT.

The chain uses TRBV20-1 and TRBJ2-5; TRBD1 aligns across 7 bases. The length of the CDR3 is 17 residues. CDR1 and CDR2 from the germline V gene are DFQATT and SNEGSKA (reference sequence). V trimming: 5 bases; J trimming: 2 bases; junction bases outside the gene matches: 17. CDR3 amino acids: CSASGLGQARIQETQYF. The CDR3 DNA reads TGCAGTGCTTCCGGACTCGGACAGGCGAGGATTCAAGAGACCCAGTACTTC.

This rearrangement joins TRBV10-3 to TRBJ1-1; TRBD1 matches at 8 bases. This CDR3 is 16 amino acids long. V dropped 6 bases and J dropped 0; count of bases not matched to a gene: 9. In germline, CDR1 is ENHRY, CDR2 SYGVKD. As DNA, the CDR3 is TGTGCCATCAGCCCCAGACAGGGGACAGTGAACACTGAAGCTTTCTTT. Residues: CAISPRQGTVNTEAFF.

V gene TRBV20-1 combines with J gene TRBJ2-3; 11 bases are shared with TRBD2. The germline V gene has CDR1 DFQATT and CDR2 SNEGSKA (reference sequence). The ends lost 6 bases at V and 6 bases at J; junction bases unmatched: 11. The CDR3 runs to 15 residues. The CDR3 loop reads CSATPLAGVSDTQYF. The CDR3 DNA reads as TGCAGTGCCACACCACTAGCGGGAGTTTCGGATACGCAGTATTTT.

This clonotype was seen only a few times. CDR3 in DNA: TGCAGTGCACCCGGTCGGACAGGGTCTTCGGGGGAGCTGTTTTTT. This encodes CSAPGRTGSSGELFF. The chain links TRBV20-1 to TRBJ2-2, with TRBD1 matching 8 bases. CDR1 and CDR2 from the germline V gene are DFQATT and SNEGSKA (reference sequence). The CDR3 contains 15 residues. The V segment lost 6 bases and the J segment 8 bases; nucleotides outside the gene matches: 14.

The rearrangement links TRBV10-3 to TRBJ1-6; weak D call: TRBD1 (5 bases). The germline V gene encodes CDR1 ENHRY and CDR2 SYGVKD. Between the trimmed V and J ends, which lost 3 bases and 5 bases, there was a span of 8 bases. The CDR3 length is 14 residues. CDR3 protein: CAISDRGHNSPLHF. The CDR3 coding sequence is TGTGCCATCAGTGATAGGGGACATAATTCACCCCTCCACTTT.

The chain is built from TRBV20-1 and TRBJ1-2; D call uncertain. CDR3 length: 14 amino acids. V was clipped by 6 bases and J by 8 bases, with 22 bases between them. Germline loops: CDR1 DFQATT, CDR2 SNEGSKA (reference sequence). CDR3 nucleotide sequence: TGCAGTGCCCCCCCCCGGGGAGGCCCGGGAGGCTACACCTTC. Translation gives CSAPPRGGPGGYTF.

This clonotype was detected only a few times. The V and J genes are TRBV7-6 and TRBJ2-2; possible D gene TRBD1, 5 bases. The V end lost 6 bases, the J end lost 5 bases, and 16 bases lay between the germline ends. The CDR3 contains 15 residues. Germline CDR1 and CDR2: SGHVS and FNYEAQ. In DNA form, the CDR3 reads TGTGCCAGCAGTTCGCGTCCAGGGCTAACCGGGGAGCTGTTTTTT. This codes for CASSSRPGLTGELFF.